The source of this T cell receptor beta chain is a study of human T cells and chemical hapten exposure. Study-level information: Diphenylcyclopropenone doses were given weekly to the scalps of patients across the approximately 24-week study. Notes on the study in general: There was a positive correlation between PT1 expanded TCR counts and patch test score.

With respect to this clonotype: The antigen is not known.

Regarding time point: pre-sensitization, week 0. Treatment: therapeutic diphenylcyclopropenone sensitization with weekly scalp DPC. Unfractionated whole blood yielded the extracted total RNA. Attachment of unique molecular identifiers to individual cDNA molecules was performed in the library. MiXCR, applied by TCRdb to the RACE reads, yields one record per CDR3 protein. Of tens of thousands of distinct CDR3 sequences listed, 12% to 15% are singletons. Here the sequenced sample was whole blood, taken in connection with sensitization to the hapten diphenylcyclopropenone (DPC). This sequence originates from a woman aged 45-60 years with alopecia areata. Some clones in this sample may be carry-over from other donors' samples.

The CDR3 bases are TGTGCCAGCACCCCAAATGCAGGGGGCGTCGGGGAGCTGTTTTTT. This codes for CASTPNAGGVGELFF. This chain links TRBV7-6 with TRBJ2-2, with TRBD1 matching over 8 bases. Trimming at V came to 7 bases and at J to 7 bases, leaving 11 bases not matched to a gene. CDR1 is SGHVS, CDR2 FNYEAQ, per germline. The CDR3 spans 15 residues.